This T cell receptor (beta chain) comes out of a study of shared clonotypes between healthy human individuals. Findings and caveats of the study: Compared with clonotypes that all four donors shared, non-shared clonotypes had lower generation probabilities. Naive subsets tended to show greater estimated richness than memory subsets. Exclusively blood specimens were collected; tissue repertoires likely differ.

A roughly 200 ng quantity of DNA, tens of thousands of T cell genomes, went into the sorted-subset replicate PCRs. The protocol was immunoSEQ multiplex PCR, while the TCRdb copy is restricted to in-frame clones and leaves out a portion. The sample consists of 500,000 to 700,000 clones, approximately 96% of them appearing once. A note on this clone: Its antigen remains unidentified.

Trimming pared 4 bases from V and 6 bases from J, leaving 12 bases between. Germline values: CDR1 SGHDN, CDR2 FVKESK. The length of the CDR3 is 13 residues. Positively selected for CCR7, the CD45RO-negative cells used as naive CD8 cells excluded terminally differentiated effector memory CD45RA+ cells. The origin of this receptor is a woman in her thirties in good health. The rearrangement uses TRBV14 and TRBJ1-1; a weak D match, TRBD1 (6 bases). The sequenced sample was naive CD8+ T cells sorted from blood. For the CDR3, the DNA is TGTGCCAGCAGCCGGGGGGCCAGGGCTGAAGCTTTCTTT. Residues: CASSRGARAEAFF. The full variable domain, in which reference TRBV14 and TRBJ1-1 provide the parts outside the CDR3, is EAGVTQFPSHSVIEKGQTVTLRCDPISGHDNLYWYRRVMGKEIKFLLHFVKESKQDESGMPNNRFLAERTGGTYSTLKVQPAELEDSGVYFCASSRGARAEAFFGQGTRLTVV.